These 4 T cell receptor beta chains were all obtained from the same sample, sequenced in a study of T cells in narcolepsy. Libraries were prepared by immunoSEQ multiplex PCR; TCRdb keeps only in-frame clonotypes and omits some of them. This sample carries tens of thousands of clones, 70% to 80% of them seen once, and the ten largest clones take 0.9% to 1.2%. The sample comprised CD45RA- memory CD4+ T cells from PBMCs. The receptors here all came from a human donor with narcolepsy.

The V call is TRBV30, the J call TRBJ1-2, with D uncertain. Per germline, CDR1 GTSNPN and CDR2 SVGIG (reference sequence). The V and J ends lost 0 bases and 7 bases respectively, with 9 bases between them. CDR3 length: 12 residues. The CDR3 DNA sequence: TGTGCCTGGAGTGTACCACTGGGTGGCTACACCTTC. This codes for CAWSVPLGGYTF. Drawing the rest from reference TRBV30 and TRBJ1-2, the complete variable domain is SQTIHQWPATLVQPVGSPLSLECTVEGTSNPNLYWYRQAAGRGLQLLFYSVGIGQISSEVPQNLSASRPQDRQFILSSKKLLLSDSGFYLCAWSVPLGGYTFGSGTRLTVV.

This chain connects TRBV27 to TRBJ2-5; 7 bases map to TRBD1. Germline-derived CDR1 and CDR2 are MNHEY and SMNVEV (reference sequence). The CDR3 consists of 14 residues. The V segment lost 6 bases and the J segment 4 bases; nucleotides outside the gene matches: 8. The CDR3 DNA follows: TGTGCCAGCAGGGAAGGGGGCATGGGAGAGACCCAGTACTTC. Translated, it gives CASREGGMGETQYF.

The rearrangement joins TRBV5-4 to TRBJ2-7, with 10 bases that match TRBD1. This CDR3 spans 15 amino acids. The germline gives CDR1 SGHNT, CDR2 YYREEE (reference sequence). Losses at the gene ends were 4 bases for V and 2 bases for J; bases not matched to a gene: 6. DNA of the CDR3: TGTGCCAGCAGCACAGACGGGACAGGGGCCTACGAGCAGTACTTC. Translating it yields CASSTDGTGAYEQYF.

This clone has just one count. The V and J genes are TRBV5-6 and TRBJ2-2; 12 bases match TRBD2. Germline V gene sequence: CDR1 SGHDT, CDR2 YYEEEE. J was trimmed by 5 bases and V by 9 bases; bases with no gene match: 2. The CDR3 runs 13 residues. For the CDR3, the DNA is TGTGCCACCCTAGCGGGAGGGACCGGGGAGCTGTTTTTT. Residues: CATLAGGTGELFF.